Shown below are 21 T cell receptor beta chains from a single sample sequenced in a study of chemoradiotherapy in HPV16-positive cancers. Libraries were prepared by immunoSEQ multiplex PCR; TCRdb keeps only in-frame clonotypes and omits some of them. The table lists 7,900 or so clones, around 80% of them singletons. Collection of the sample occurred from a patient who underwent chemoradiotherapy. These receptors came from a human donor with HPV-associated anogenital cancer.

This clone was counted only a few times. This rearrangement joins TRBV5-1 to TRBJ2-7; 9 nucleotides agree with TRBD2. The CDR3 sequence is 16 residues long. Per the germline V gene, CDR1 is SGHRS and CDR2 is YFSETQ. V dropped 0 bases and J dropped 3; count of bases not matched to a gene: 7. CDR3 DNA: TGCGCCAGCAGCTTGGGACTAGCGGTCGATAACTACGAGCAGTACTTC. This encodes CASSLGLAVDNYEQYF.

The chain joins TRBV7-9 to TRBJ2-1, with D hard to call. This CDR3 has 19 residues. The V end lost 5 bases, the J end lost 0 bases, and 23 bases lay between the germline ends. Germline V gene sequence: CDR1 SEHNR, CDR2 FQNEAQ (reference sequence). In DNA form, the CDR3 reads TGTGCCAGCAGCCCCGTACGGACGTCGACTCTCCTCTCCTACAATGAGCAGTTCTTC. This encodes CASSPVRTSTLLSYNEQFF.

This clone has just a few counts. The DNA for the CDR3 is TGTGCCGGTTTGGACAGGGGGAACGGCTACACCTTC. Its translation: CAGLDRGNGYTF. The chain uses TRBV30 and TRBJ1-2; 10 bases line up with TRBD1. V was clipped by 8 bases and J by 8 bases; unmatched bases: 8. The CDR3 sequence is 12 residues long. Germline CDR1 reads GTSNPN; CDR2 reads SVGIG (reference sequence).

The chain joins TRBV2 to TRBJ2-5; the match to TRBD1 covers 9 bases. Germline V gene data show CDR1 as SNHLY and CDR2 as FYNNEI. Trimming removed 8 bases from V and 5 bases from J; junction bases left unmatched: 9. The CDR3 sequence is 14 residues long. Written as DNA, the CDR3 is TGTGCCAGCTGGGGGACAGGGAATGGGGAGACCCAGTACTTC. Amino acid sequence: CASWGTGNGETQYF.

This clone was observed once. This chain connects TRBV30 to TRBJ1-1; D unresolved. V was clipped by 3 bases and J by 6 bases, with 11 bases between them. The CDR3 loop spans 12 amino acids. CDR1 is GTSNPN, CDR2 SVGIG, per germline (reference sequence). The CDR3 DNA is TGTGCCTGGAGCCCTCCCTGGGCTGAAGCTTTCTTT. Translated, it gives CAWSPPWAEAFF.

The chain joins TRBV5-1 to TRBJ2-5, with D maybe TRBD2 (7 bases). The V end lost 1 base, the J end lost 5 bases, and 15 bases lay between the germline ends. CDR1 and CDR2 from the germline V gene are SGHRS and YFSETQ. The length of the CDR3 is 15 residues. The CDR3 nucleotides read TGCGCCAGCAGCTTGACCTGGGGGGGCGGGGAGACCCAGTACTTC. It encodes CASSLTWGGGETQYF.

This clone occurred a few times. The V call is TRBV6-1, the J call TRBJ1-2; no firm D call. The CDR3 totals 12 residues. Trimming removed 3 bases at V and 4 bases at J, with 6 bases between. The germline V gene has CDR1 MNHNS and CDR2 SASEGT. CDR3 nucleotides: TGTGCCAGCAGTGACGGAATCTATGGCTACACCTTC. Protein sequence: CASSDGIYGYTF.

The chain recombines TRBV10-1 with TRBJ1-3; unclear D gene. This CDR3 has 14 amino acids. Per the germline V gene, CDR1 is WNHNN and CDR2 is SYGVQD (reference sequence). The V end lost 10 bases, the J end lost 0 bases, and 13 bases lay between the germline ends. The DNA for the CDR3 is TGCGCCACCCCCCCCGCAGTCTCTGGAAACACCATATATTTT. Amino acids: CATPPAVSGNTIYF.

The chain employs TRBV2 and TRBJ1-1, with D unclear. Between the trimmed V and J ends, which lost 4 bases and 1 base, there was a span of 10 bases. CDR3 length: 14 residues. In germline, CDR1 is SNHLY, CDR2 FYNNEI. CDR3: CASSGTGWNTEAFF. Written as DNA, the CDR3 is TGTGCCAGCAGTGGCACGGGCTGGAACACTGAAGCTTTCTTT.

The V and J genes are TRBV14 and TRBJ2-7; D remains ambiguous. Trimming removed 4 bases at V and 2 bases at J, with 24 bases between. From germline, CDR1 is SGHDN and CDR2 FVKESK. The CDR3 has 18 amino acids. The chain's CDR3 is CASSPREVNIATPYEQYF. The CDR3 DNA reads as TGTGCCAGCAGCCCCCGCGAAGTCAATATTGCTACGCCCTACGAGCAGTACTTC.

The chain carries TRBV4-2 and TRBJ2-7, with a weak D call TRBD2 (6 bases). The CDR3 contains 15 residues. In germline, CDR1 is LGHNA, CDR2 YNFKEQ. Between the trimmed V and J ends, which lost 0 bases and 2 bases, there was a span of 11 bases. CDR3 sequence reads: CASSQDRAGPYEQYF. The DNA of the CDR3 is TGTGCCAGCAGCCAAGATCGGGCGGGACCCTACGAGCAGTACTTC.

The rearrangement joins TRBV5-4 to TRBJ2-1; D possibly corresponds to TRBD2 (5 bases). Germline CDR1 is SGHNT and CDR2 is YYREEE (reference sequence). This CDR3 region has 15 residues. V dropped 4 bases and J dropped 6 bases, with 17 bases sitting between them. CDR3: CASSRTQDSFNEQFF. The CDR3 bases are TGTGCCAGCAGCCGAACCCAGGACTCTTTCAATGAGCAGTTCTTC. Based on the CDR3 plus reference TRBV5-4 and TRBJ2-1, the full variable domain is ETGVTQSPTHLIKTRGQQVTLRCSSQSGHNTVSWYQQALGQGPQFIFQYYREEENGRGNFPPRFSGLQFPNYSSELNVNALELDDSALYLCASSRTQDSFNEQFFGPGTRLTVL.

This clone came up once. The rearrangement uses TRBV27 and TRBJ2-3; 9 bases are shared with TRBD2. Per germline, CDR1 MNHEY and CDR2 SMNVEV (reference sequence). V shed 6 bases, J shed 6 bases, and the junction held 7 bases outside the gene matches. This CDR3 has 14 residues. The CDR3 nucleotides are TGTGCCAGCAGCCTCCGACTAGCGGTGGATACGCAGTATTTT. It is translated as CASSLRLAVDTQYF.

This clone appeared a few times. This rearrangement joins TRBV7-6 to TRBJ1-2; 8 bases line up with TRBD1. With 4 bases clipped from V and 11 bases from J, the junction kept 9 bases outside the gene matches. Looked up from germline, CDR1 is SGHVS and CDR2 is FNYEAQ. This CDR3 spans 13 amino acids. CDR3 residues: CASSSGQGSPYTF. The CDR3 nucleotides read TGTGCCAGCAGCTCTGGACAGGGCTCACCTTACACCTTC.

V gene TRBV13 combines with J gene TRBJ2-5, with D uncertain. Germline lookup yields CDR1 PRHDT and CDR2 FYEKMQ (reference sequence). Trimming left V 1 base short and J 3 bases short, with 9 bases between. The CDR3 covers 14 residues. The CDR3 sequence: CASSLEGWEETQYF. CDR3 sequence (DNA): TGTGCCAGCAGCTTAGAGGGCTGGGAAGAGACCCAGTACTTC.

The rearrangement links TRBV9 to TRBJ1-1, with D tentatively TRBD1 (5 bases). CDR1 is SGDLS, CDR2 YYNGEE, per germline. The CDR3 runs 14 residues. V was clipped by 0 bases and J by 5 bases, with 11 bases between them. The CDR3 loop reads CASSVARGGTEAFF. In DNA form, the CDR3 reads TGTGCCAGCAGCGTAGCTCGCGGGGGTACTGAAGCTTTCTTT.

Remarks on this clone: One end of the junction is discordant with germline, which a read error may explain. The V call is TRBV20-1, the J call TRBJ1-1; 9 bases match TRBD1. CDR3 length: 11 amino acids. Germline CDR1 reads DFQATT; CDR2 reads SNEGSKA (reference sequence). DNA for the CDR3: TGCAGTGCCAGCAGAGGACAGGGGTCGGACTTT. It codes for CSASRGQGSDF.

This chain joins TRBV29-1 and TRBJ1-1; no reliable D call. The germline V gene has CDR1 SQVTM and CDR2 ANQGSEA. V was shortened by 1 base and J by 2 bases, with 8 bases between the two germline ends. The CDR3 is made up of 13 amino acids. The CDR3 here is CSVEGYSNTEAFF. The CDR3 nucleotides are TGCAGCGTTGAAGGTTACAGCAACACTGAAGCTTTCTTT.

This rearrangement joins TRBV7-2 to TRBJ2-7; D is uncertain. Germline assignment: CDR1 SGHTA and CDR2 FQGNSA. CDR3 length equals 15 residues. V lost 1 base to trimming and J lost 0 bases, with 10 bases between them. The CDR3 bases are TGTGCCAGCAGCTTAGACACAACCCCCTCCTACGAGCAGTACTTC. Translated: CASSLDTTPSYEQYF.

This clone was recorded once. The chain recombines TRBV5-5 with TRBJ2-1; D perhaps matches TRBD1 (6 bases). Germline CDR1 reads SGHKS; CDR2 reads YYEKEE (reference sequence). This CDR3 is 15 amino acids long. The V end was cut by 3 bases, the J end by 0 bases, with 10 bases between. The CDR3 region is CASSWDTRSYNEQFF. The CDR3 DNA reads as TGTGCCAGCAGCTGGGACACTCGCTCCTACAATGAGCAGTTCTTC.

This clone appeared a few times. The chain combines TRBV5-1 with TRBJ2-7; 11 nucleotides line up with TRBD2. The CDR3 runs 15 residues. Unmatched junction bases numbered 4, after V lost 4 bases and J lost 1 base. Germline CDR1 SGHRS, CDR2 YFSETQ. The CDR3 DNA is TGCGCCAGCAGCGCACTAGCGGGAGTTTCCTACGAGCAGTACTTC. This encodes CASSALAGVSYEQYF.